This TCR beta chain derives from a study of cytomegalovirus exposure and HLA in healthy donors. Study-level background: According to later analysis, the same platform produced the 120 validation and several hundred first-cohort repertoires. The study, taken as a whole, reports: Within the approximately 130 validation repertoires, first-cohort TCR clusters tended to co-occur, according to a later analysis. Reports indicated that the classifier achieved high specificity and sensitivity in diagnosing cytomegalovirus status. The authors listed around 150 TCR beta chains as cytomegalovirus-associated.

Unmatched junction bases numbered 8, after V lost 0 bases and J lost 0 bases. Germline CDR1 SGDLS, CDR2 YYNGEE. This CDR3 is built from 19 residues. Method: immunoSEQ multiplex PCR; TCRdb's copy keeps in-frame clones and lacks some. This table holds about 83,000 clones, 96% found once. About this clone itself: Its specificity is unknown.

The chain carries TRBV9 and TRBJ2-1; 11 nucleotides match TRBD2. This sequence originates from a woman younger than 35 in good health and CMV-seronegative. Material for sequencing was PBMCs. DNA for the CDR3: TGTGCCAGCAGCGTAGGGACTAGCGGGCTAATAAGCTCCTACAATGAGCAGTTCTTC. Its protein product is CASSVGTSGLISSYNEQFF.